Listed below are T cell receptor beta chains from one sample, sequenced in a study of cytomegalovirus exposure and HLA in healthy donors. Profiling relied on immunoSEQ multiplex PCR, and the TCRdb table lists in-frame clones only, not all of them. This table has 110,000 or so clones, approximately 80% appearing once. The sequenced sample was PBMCs. The receptors originated from a man aged 40-49 years in good health and CMV-seropositive. Each CDR3 is given with its conserved first and last residue. The order of the fields is J gene, D gene, V gene, clone size, CDR3 protein, CDR3 DNA. The D gene is left open where the match is weak. Size tells how often a clone was seen (once, few, many) or the class of an expanded clone, and some rows leave it out.

TRBJ1-1 | - | TRBV21-1 | - | CASSKAGADMNTEAFF | TGTGCCAGCAGCAAAGCGGGGGCAGACATGAACACTGAAGCTTTCTTT
TRBJ2-5 | TRBD2 | TRBV28 | - | CASSSPGGGYQETQYF | TGTGCCAGCAGTTCCCCAGGCGGGGGTTACCAAGAGACCCAGTACTTC
TRBJ2-1 | - | TRBV5-6 | - | CASSYRAGSYNEQFF | TGTGCCAGCAGCTACCGGGCGGGGTCCTACAATGAGCAGTTCTTC
TRBJ2-2 | - | TRBV5-1 | few | CASSPGATRNTGELFF | TGCGCCAGCAGCCCCGGAGCCACCCGAAACACCGGGGAGCTGTTTTTT
TRBJ1-2 | - | TRBV7-9 | - | CASSPRQAPYGYTF | TGTGCCAGCAGCCCCAGACAGGCCCCCTATGGCTACACCTTC
TRBJ2-5 | - | TRBV12-5 | - | CASGLGQGRIQYF | TGTGCTAGTGGTTTGGGGCAGGGGCGCATCCAGTACTTC
TRBJ1-1 | TRBD1 | TRBV7-8 | - | CASSRQGNTEAFF | TGTGCCAGCAGCAGACAGGGAAACACTGAAGCTTTCTTT
TRBJ2-7 | - | TRBV27 | - | CAPGMGGNEQYF | TGTGCCCCAGGGATGGGGGGTAACGAGCAGTACTTC
TRBJ2-5 | - | TRBV4-3 | - | CASSQGEGVQETQYF | TGCGCCAGCAGCCAAGGGGAGGGGGTTCAAGAGACCCAGTACTTC
TRBJ2-1 | TRBD2 | TRBV6-4 | few | CASSDSRGGYNEQFF | TGTGCCAGCAGTGACTCGCGGGGGGGCTACAATGAGCAGTTCTTC
TRBJ1-6 | - | TRBV7-2 | - | CASSKTGILGSYNSPLHF | TGTGCCAGCAGCAAGACAGGCATTCTGGGCTCCTATAATTCACCCCTCCACTTT
TRBJ1-1 | - | TRBV5-1 | few | CASSLSVMNTEAFF | TGCGCCAGCAGCTTGTCTGTTATGAACACTGAAGCTTTCTTT
TRBJ1-1 | TRBD1 | TRBV15 | - | CATGETASDRGAFF | TGTGCCACCGGAGAAACGGCAAGCGACAGGGGAGCTTTCTTT
TRBJ2-6 | - | TRBV6-5 | - | CASSRGSGANVLTF | TGTGCCAGCAGCCGAGGGTCTGGGGCCAACGTCCTGACTTTC
TRBJ1-4 | TRBD1 | TRBV9 | few | CASSVGQGAQTNEKLFF | TGTGCCAGCAGCGTAGGACAGGGGGCGCAAACTAATGAAAAACTGTTTTTT
TRBJ2-3 | TRBD2 | TRBV4-3 | - | CASSQDVLGLAGGHTDTQYF | TGCGCCAGCAGCCAAGATGTTCTGGGACTAGCGGGGGGACACACAGATACGCAGTATTTT
TRBJ2-7 | - | TRBV28 | - | CASQAPGTPAYEQYF | TGTGCCAGCCAAGCCCCCGGGACACCCGCCTACGAGCAGTACTTC